Listed here are 8 T cell receptor beta chains from one sample, sequenced in a study of blood T cell repertoires in COVID-19. Produced via immunoSEQ multiplex PCR; TCRdb's table is partial and in-frame only. The sample comprises fewer than 350,000 clones, 88% of which are singletons, and less than 10% rests with the top ten. The sequencing sample was made of peripheral blood. These receptors were taken from a man aged 18 to 29 with active or convalescent COVID-19.

The rearrangement joins TRBV4-3 to TRBJ2-1; TRBD2 agrees at 9 bases. The CDR3 is 16 amino acids. Trimming cost V 2 bases and J 3 bases; bases outside gene matches: 5. Germline loops: CDR1 LGHNA, CDR2 YSLEER. In DNA, the CDR3 is TGCGCCAGCAGCCAACGGACTAGCGTAAACTACAATGAGCAGTTCTTC. Translating gives CASSQRTSVNYNEQFF.

This clone appeared once. This rearrangement joins TRBV4-1 to TRBJ1-4; D is ambiguous. Trimming cost V 4 bases and J 3 bases, with 12 bases left between them. The germline V gene has CDR1 MGHRA and CDR2 YSYEKL. This CDR3 spans 15 amino acids. The CDR3: CASSLVGLANEKLFF. The CDR3 region has the DNA TGCGCCAGCAGCCTAGTCGGTTTGGCTAATGAAAAACTGTTTTTT.

The rearrangement uses TRBV9 and TRBJ2-1, with 12 bases identical to TRBD1. V gave up 3 bases and J gave up 8 bases; unmatched junction bases: 6. There are 15 residues in the CDR3. CDR1 is SGDLS, CDR2 YYNGEE, per germline. Here the CDR3 reads CASSAEGQGADEQFF. In DNA, the CDR3 is TGTGCCAGCAGCGCCGAGGGACAGGGGGCTGATGAGCAGTTCTTC.

V and J are TRBV3-1 (or the pseudogene TRBV3-2) and TRBJ1-1; no firm D call. Germline CDR1 LGHDT, CDR2 YNNKEL (reference sequence). Trimming left V 0 bases short and J 1 base short, with 6 bases between. The CDR3 is 14 residues long. The CDR3 sequence: CASSQDSTNTEAFF. The CDR3 DNA follows: TGTGCCAGCAGCCAAGATTCTACGAACACTGAAGCTTTCTTT.

The chain has TRBV30 and TRBJ1-6, with D maybe TRBD1 (6 bases). Per the germline V gene, CDR1 is GTSNPN and CDR2 is SVGIG (reference sequence). Trimming pared 4 bases from V and 6 bases from J, leaving 13 bases between. The CDR3 covers 14 residues. CDR3 nucleotide sequence: TGTGCCTGGAATAACAGGGAAGTTAATTCACCCCTCCACTTT. Its translation: CAWNNREVNSPLHF.

This clone was counted once. The J gene is TRBJ1-1, the V gene TRBV18; D gene unclear. Germline CDR1 and CDR2: KGHSH and LQKENI. With 3 bases removed from V and 1 base from J, the gap between germline ends came to 12 bases. This CDR3 region has 15 residues. CDR3 in amino acids: CASSPDTSRNTEAFF. For the CDR3, the DNA is TGTGCCAGCTCACCTGACACTTCCCGGAACACTGAAGCTTTCTTT.

The chain recombines TRBV7-3 with TRBJ2-2; the D is unclear. There are 13 residues in the CDR3. Germline loops: CDR1 SGHTA, CDR2 FQGTGA. Deletions cut 5 bases from V and 6 bases from J, with 10 bases between. CDR3 sequence: CASSPYLAGELFF. CDR3 DNA sequence: TGTGCCAGCAGCCCGTACCTAGCCGGGGAGCTGTTTTTT.

The rearrangement joins TRBV24-1 to TRBJ2-7; the D gene is possibly TRBD1 (6 bases). The germline gives CDR1 KGHDR, CDR2 SFDVKD. The V and J ends lost 1 base and 1 base respectively, with 10 bases between them. This CDR3 is built from 15 residues. The CDR3 is CATSDLQGTSYEQYF. The CDR3 coding sequence is TGTGCCACCAGTGATTTACAGGGTACGTCCTACGAGCAGTACTTC.